Sequencing of this T cell receptor beta chain was carried out in a study of T cell responses to AZD1222 COVID-19 vaccine. Worth noting for this clone: What it binds is not known.

Clones were read by immunoSEQ multiplex PCR, and TCRdb kept only the in-frame ones, dropping some. The data hold around 100,000 clones, with about 88% observed a single time. Study-level points and caveats: Spike-specific TCR breadth and depth were elevated following two AZD1222 doses. Clonal diversity was possibly underestimated; the donors were predominantly white British and more often female.

This TCR came from an adult in good health. The sequences come from peripheral blood, collected on day 0 of AZD1222 vaccination.

Here the CDR3 DNA reads TGTGCCAGCAGTTACGAGGGGCGGAGGGGAGAGACCCAGTACTTC. Translation gives CASSYEGRRGETQYF. J is TRBJ2-5 and V is TRBV6-5; D is possibly TRBD2 (6 bases). Germline CDR1 reads MNHEY; CDR2 reads SVGAGI. CDR3 length: 15 amino acids. V was pared by 2 bases and J by 4 bases, with 14 bases between.